The 20 T cell receptor beta chains presented below share a single source sample, sequenced in a study of cytomegalovirus exposure and HLA in healthy donors. The PCR used 60 Vbeta and 13 Jbeta primers. Assay: immunoSEQ multiplex PCR; the TCRdb copy retains only in-frame clones and omits some. This sample has around 110,000 clones, with almost 70% found just once. The specimen was PBMCs. The receptor source for this set is a young man in good health and CMV-seropositive.

This rearrangement joins TRBV5-1 to TRBJ2-1, with D unclear. CDR3 size: 15 residues. Germline values: CDR1 SGHRS, CDR2 YFSETQ. V lost 1 base to trimming and J lost 0 bases, with 8 bases between them. The CDR3 DNA sequence: TGCGCCAGCAGCTTGCCTCTAAGCTCCTACAATGAGCAGTTCTTC. It encodes CASSLPLSSYNEQFF.

This clone turned up a few times. This chain links TRBV9 with TRBJ2-5; 8 positions agree with TRBD2. The CDR3 length is 15 residues. Per the germline V gene, CDR1 is SGDLS and CDR2 is YYNGEE. With V trimmed by 0 bases and J by 5 bases, 6 bases remained unmatched. DNA for the CDR3: TGTGCCAGCAGCGTAGTTGGGACTAGAGGGGAGACCCAGTACTTC. Translated: CASSVVGTRGETQYF.

V and J are TRBV27 and TRBJ2-1, with 8 bases aligning to TRBD1. The length of the CDR3 is 15 residues. Germline lookup yields CDR1 MNHEY and CDR2 SMNVEV (reference sequence). Unmatched junction bases numbered 6, after V lost 8 bases and J lost 0 bases. CDR3 in DNA: TGTGCCAGCGGAACAGGGGGAAGCTCCTACAATGAGCAGTTCTTC. Protein: CASGTGGSSYNEQFF.

The chain employs TRBV28 and TRBJ2-3; possible D gene TRBD1, 5 bases. The CDR3 consists of 16 residues. Between the trimmed V and J ends, which lost 6 bases and 0 bases, there was a span of 16 bases. Looked up from germline, CDR1 is MDHEN and CDR2 is SYDVKM. The CDR3 coding sequence is TGTGCCAGCAGGGGTGACAGTACACCTAGCACAGATACGCAGTATTTT. Amino acid sequence: CASRGDSTPSTDTQYF.

This clone was detected only a few times. The chain recombines TRBV7-9 with TRBJ2-1; D gene unclear. V was cut by 8 bases and J by 0 bases, with 17 bases left in between. The CDR3 consists of 16 residues. Germline loops: CDR1 SEHNR, CDR2 FQNEAQ (reference sequence). The CDR3 loop is CASSPLDTHSYNEQFF. In DNA, the CDR3 is TGTGCCAGCTCCCCTCTCGACACCCACTCCTACAATGAGCAGTTCTTC.

The rearrangement uses TRBV6-1 and TRBJ2-5; 9 nucleotides agree with TRBD1. Trimming at V came to 3 bases and at J to 11 bases, leaving 13 bases not matched to a gene. This CDR3 contains 15 residues. Per the germline V gene, CDR1 is MNHNS and CDR2 is SASEGT. This CDR3 reads CASSELGQGPGEQYF. CDR3 in DNA: TGTGCCAGCAGTGAGCTGGGACAGGGACCGGGGGAGCAGTACTTC.

The chain is built from TRBV13 and TRBJ2-5; 16 bases line up with TRBD2. The CDR3 contains 18 residues. Germline CDR1 reads PRHDT; CDR2 reads FYEKMQ (reference sequence). The junction had 7 bases not matched to a gene; V was cut back by 5 bases and J by 1 base. CDR3 DNA sequence: TGTGCCAGCAGCCTCGGGACTAGCGGGGGGGTAGTCCAAGAGACCCAGTACTTC. This encodes CASSLGTSGGVVQETQYF.

CDR3 sequence: CASSLAGPKETQYF. DNA of the CDR3: TGTGCCAGCAGCTTAGCGGGCCCTAAAGAGACCCAGTACTTC. This chain joins TRBV7-9 and TRBJ2-5; D remains unclear. Germline V lookup: CDR1 SEHNR, CDR2 FQNEAQ (reference sequence). The CDR3 length is 14 residues. V was shortened by 0 bases and J by 3 bases, with 8 bases between the two germline ends.

CDR3 nucleotides: TGTGCCAGCAGCCTGTACGGGGAGGGCTCCTACAATGAGCAGTTCTTC. It yields the protein CASSLYGEGSYNEQFF. The chain carries TRBV7-3 and TRBJ2-1; 7 bases are shared with TRBD2. J lost 0 bases, V lost 5 bases, and 7 bases had no gene match. The CDR3 sequence is 16 residues long. CDR1 is SGHTA, CDR2 FQGTGA, per germline.

V and J are TRBV27 and TRBJ1-2, with 8 bases matching TRBD1. Germline CDR1 reads MNHEY; CDR2 reads SMNVEV (reference sequence). This CDR3 is 18 amino acids long. V shed 1 base and J 7 bases; nucleotides not matched to a gene: 17. The CDR3 coding sequence is TGTGCCAGCAGTTTATGGGGGGGAACGACAGGGGAGTTGGCTGGCTACACCTTC. This gives the protein CASSLWGGTTGELAGYTF.

The chain joins TRBV7-3 to TRBJ2-1; D gene ambiguous. V lost 2 bases, J lost 0 bases, and 5 bases lay in between. There are 14 residues in the CDR3. Germline V gene sequence: CDR1 SGHTA, CDR2 FQGTGA. CDR3 coding DNA: TGTGCCAGCAGCTTACAGGACTCCTACAATGAGCAGTTCTTC. Translation gives CASSLQDSYNEQFF. The full variable domain, with the rest looked up from reference TRBV7-3 and TRBJ2-1, is GAGVSQTPSNKVTEKGKYVELRCDPISGHTALYWYRQSLGQGPEFLIYFQGTGAADDSGLPNDRFFAVRPEGSVSTLKIQRTERGDSAVYLCASSLQDSYNEQFFGPGTRLTVL.

This sequence joins TRBV10-3 and TRBJ2-7, with a weak D call TRBD2 (6 bases). Looked up from germline, CDR1 is ENHRY and CDR2 is SYGVKD. The V end lost 10 bases, the J end lost 0 bases, and 19 bases lay between the germline ends. The CDR3 extends over 15 amino acids. As DNA, the CDR3 is TGTGCCACCTTCTTCCGGGACGGGAGCTCCTACGAGCAGTACGTC. This sequence encodes CATFFRDGSSYEQYV.

The chain uses TRBV7-3 and TRBJ2-2; TRBD1 matches at 9 bases. The V and J ends lost 5 bases and 8 bases, in that order; junction bases with no gene match: 12. Germline V gives CDR1 SGHTA, CDR2 FQGTGA. This CDR3 spans 16 amino acids. The CDR3 spells CASSPAGTGRTGELFF. The DNA of the CDR3 is TGTGCCAGCAGCCCCGCCGGGACAGGGAGAACTGGGGAGCTGTTTTTT.

The V and J genes are TRBV21-1 and TRBJ2-1; the D call of TRBD2 is as the table states it, not checked on the DNA. TRBV21-1 is noted as a pseudogene. The CDR3 spans 16 residues. CDR3 nucleotides: TGTGCCAGCAGCCTAGCCCGGAAGGACGAAGGCAATGAGCAGTTCTTC. Translated, it gives CASSLARKDEGNEQFF.

V usage is TRBV5-1 and J usage is TRBJ1-2, with 11 nucleotides matching TRBD1. V gave up 4 bases and J gave up 6 bases; unmatched junction bases: 5. The CDR3 consists of 14 residues. Germline CDR1 SGHRS, CDR2 YFSETQ. CDR3 sequence: CASSVGQGAHGYTF. The DNA of the CDR3 is TGCGCCAGCAGCGTCGGACAGGGGGCTCATGGCTACACCTTC.

This chain connects TRBV28 to TRBJ1-1; 8 bases are shared with TRBD1. V dropped 3 bases and J dropped 4; count of bases not matched to a gene: 4. Germline lookup yields CDR1 MDHEN and CDR2 SYDVKM. The CDR3 is 14 amino acids. Here the CDR3 reads CASSLKQGVTEAFF. The CDR3 coding sequence is TGTGCCAGCAGTTTGAAACAGGGGGTCACTGAAGCTTTCTTT.

The chain is built from TRBV12-5 and TRBJ1-1; TRBD1 is a possible D gene (6 bases). Trimming cost V 2 bases and J 5 bases, with 12 bases left between them. Germline-derived CDR1 and CDR2 are LGHNT and FRNRAP. This CDR3 spans 14 amino acids. The DNA for the CDR3 is TGTGCTAGTGGTTTGAGACAGGTGGGGACTGAAGCTTTCTTT. This codes for CASGLRQVGTEAFF. The full variable domain, rest sourced from reference TRBV12-5 and TRBJ1-1, is DARVTQTPRHKVTEMGQEVTMRCQPILGHNTVFWYRQTMMQGLELLAYFRNRAPLDDSGMPKDRFSAEMPDATLATLKIQPSEPRDSAVYFCASGLRQVGTEAFFGQGTRLTVV.

The CDR3 protein is CASTLGGAHALNYGYTF. DNA for the CDR3: TGTGCCAGCACCCTTGGTGGGGCCCACGCCTTAAACTATGGCTACACCTTC. This chain joins TRBV9 and TRBJ1-2; the D gene is possibly TRBD1 (5 bases). The CDR3 consists of 17 residues. Trimming pared 6 bases from V and 2 bases from J, leaving 23 bases between. Germline CDR1 reads SGDLS; CDR2 reads YYNGEE.

The rearrangement joins TRBV12-5 to TRBJ2-1; 9 bases match TRBD1. Germline loops: CDR1 LGHNT, CDR2 FRNRAP. Trimming removed 6 bases from V and 7 bases from J; junction bases left unmatched: 13. This CDR3 is 16 amino acids long. The CDR3 protein is CASGYLGTGLRNEQFF. The CDR3 nucleotides are TGTGCTAGTGGCTATTTGGGGACAGGGTTGCGGAATGAGCAGTTCTTC. The variable domain in full, completed from reference TRBV12-5 and TRBJ2-1, reads DARVTQTPRHKVTEMGQEVTMRCQPILGHNTVFWYRQTMMQGLELLAYFRNRAPLDDSGMPKDRFSAEMPDATLATLKIQPSEPRDSAVYFCASGYLGTGLRNEQFFGPGTRLTVL.

V and J are TRBV6-5 and TRBJ1-2; 8 nucleotides agree with TRBD1. J lost 6 bases, V lost 6 bases, and 12 bases had no gene match. This CDR3 spans 15 amino acids. Per germline, CDR1 MNHEY and CDR2 SVGAGI. The CDR3 bases are TGTGCCAGCAGACCTCGGACAGGGACGGAAGATGGCTACACCTTC. Encoded protein: CASRPRTGTEDGYTF.